This T cell receptor beta chain derives from a study of OX40 agonist ivuxolimab in advanced cancers. Study as a whole: Ivuxolimab was delivered to patients intravenously every 2 weeks at doses spanning 0.01 to 10 mg/kg. Earlier treatment with anti-PD-1, anti-PD-L1 or anti-CTLA-4 was permitted, and about 40% had received some.

In germline, CDR1 is SNHLY, CDR2 FYNNEI. The CDR3 length is 14 residues. The V end was cut by 6 bases, the J end by 8 bases, with 19 bases between. Sequenced by immunoSEQ multiplex PCR; TCRdb stores in-frame clones only, minus some. The top ten hold about 0.45% of the sample, which has 81,000 or so clones, 88% seen once. The sequencing here drew on CD4+ or CD8+ T cells sorted from blood, taken in a trial of the OX40 agonist ivuxolimab. The source is an adult with an advanced solid tumor such as melanoma, head and neck, liver or kidney cancer. The chain combines TRBV2 with TRBJ1-2, with D possibly matching TRBD1 (5 bases). CDR3 sequence reads: CASSRTSPPEGYTF. The CDR3 DNA is TGTGCCAGCAGCAGGACAAGCCCACCGGAAGGCTACACCTTC.